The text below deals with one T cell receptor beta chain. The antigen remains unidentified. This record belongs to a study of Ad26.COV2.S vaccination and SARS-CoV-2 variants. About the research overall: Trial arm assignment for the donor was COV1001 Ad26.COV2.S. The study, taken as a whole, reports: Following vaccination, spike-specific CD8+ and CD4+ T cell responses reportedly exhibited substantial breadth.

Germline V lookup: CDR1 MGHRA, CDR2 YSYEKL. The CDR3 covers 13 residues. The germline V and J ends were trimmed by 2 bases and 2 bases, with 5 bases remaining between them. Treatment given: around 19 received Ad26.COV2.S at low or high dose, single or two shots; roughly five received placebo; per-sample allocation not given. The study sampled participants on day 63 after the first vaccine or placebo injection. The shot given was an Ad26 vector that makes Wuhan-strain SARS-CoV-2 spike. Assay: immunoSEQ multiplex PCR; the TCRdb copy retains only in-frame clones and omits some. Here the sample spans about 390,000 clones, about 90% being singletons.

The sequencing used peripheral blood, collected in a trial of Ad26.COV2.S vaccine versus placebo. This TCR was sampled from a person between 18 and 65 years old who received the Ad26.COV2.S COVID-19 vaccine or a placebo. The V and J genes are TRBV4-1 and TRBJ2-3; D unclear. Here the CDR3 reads CASSQLDTDTQYF. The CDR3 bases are TGCGCCAGCAGCCAACTAGACACAGATACGCAGTATTTT.